The next 11 T cell receptor beta chains were all read from a single sample in a study of shared clonotypes between healthy human individuals. Some clones are missing from TCRdb's copy, which holds only in-frame ones; the method was immunoSEQ multiplex PCR. This sample has roughly 110,000 clones, with about 67% found just once. Material: memory CD8+ T cells sorted from blood. The sample's subset: CD45RO+ cells pooled with CCR7-negative TemRA cells. These receptors were taken from a woman aged 30 to 39 in good health.

The chain is built from TRBV20-1 and TRBJ2-3, with D hard to call. The CDR3 is made up of 11 amino acids. V lost 6 bases to trimming and J lost 6 bases, with 10 bases between them. Germline values: CDR1 DFQATT, CDR2 SNEGSKA (reference sequence). In DNA form, the CDR3 reads TGCAGTGCCCGGGTAGACGATACGCAGTATTTT. Amino acids: CSARVDDTQYF.

The chain employs TRBV28 and TRBJ2-7; a weak D match, TRBD2 (6 bases). CDR3 length equals 14 residues. The V end lost 10 bases, the J end lost 3 bases, and 19 bases lay between the germline ends. The germline V gene has CDR1 MDHEN and CDR2 SYDVKM. CDR3 in DNA: TGTGCCATCGATCGGGGGACGGCCAGCTACGAGCAGTACTTC. Translated: CAIDRGTASYEQYF.

This clone was seen more than once but under ten times. This chain links TRBV5-4 with TRBJ2-5; D ambiguous. The germline CDR1 and CDR2 sequences are SGHNT and YYREEE (reference sequence). This CDR3 region has 13 residues. V shed 3 bases and J shed 1 base, with 7 bases lying between them. Here the CDR3 DNA reads TGTGCCAGCAGCTCTGAATCCCAAGAGACCCAGTACTTC. It encodes CASSSESQETQYF.

The chain carries TRBV6-4 and TRBJ2-2; TRBD2 is a possible D gene (6 bases). Germline V gene data show CDR1 as MRHNA and CDR2 as SNTAGT. Trimming took off 3 bases at V and 4 bases at J, with 9 bases between the two ends. The CDR3 extends over 14 amino acids. Here the CDR3 reads CASSELARTGELFF. CDR3 DNA: TGTGCCAGCAGTGAACTAGCACGCACCGGGGAGCTGTTTTTT.

This chain joins TRBV6-5 and TRBJ2-1, with a possible D match to TRBD1 (6 bases). The CDR3 contains 16 residues. Germline CDR1 reads MNHEY; CDR2 reads SVGAGI. Trimming removed 2 bases from V and 1 base from J, with 12 bases in between. The chain's CDR3 is CASSYRTVGSYNEQFF. CDR3 coding DNA: TGTGCCAGCAGTTACCGGACAGTGGGATCCTACAATGAGCAGTTCTTC.

The chain has TRBV28 and TRBJ2-7; 12 bases match TRBD2. This CDR3 spans 22 amino acids. CDR1 is MDHEN and CDR2 is SYDVKM in the germline V gene. J was trimmed by 2 bases and V by 5 bases; bases with no gene match: 25. The CDR3 nucleotides are TGTGCCAGCAGTCCACCCACAGGGGCCTCCGGGACTAGCGGGTTTCTTACCTACGAGCAGTACTTC. Amino acids: CASSPPTGASGTSGFLTYEQYF. Full variable domain (remainder filled in from reference TRBV28 and TRBJ2-7): DVKVTQSSRYLVKRTGEKVFLECVQDMDHENMFWYRQDPGLGLRLIYFSYDVKMKEKGDIPEGYSVSREKKERFSLILESASTNQTSMYLCASSPPTGASGTSGFLTYEQYFGPGTRLTVT.

The CDR3 DNA reads as TGCGCCAGCAGCTTCGGGGGACAGGGGAATGGAGATGAGCAGTTCTTC. Amino acids: CASSFGGQGNGDEQFF. The rearrangement joins TRBV5-1 to TRBJ2-1, with 10 bases identical to TRBD1. CDR1 SGHRS and CDR2 YFSETQ come from the germline V gene. The trim removed 2 bases at V and 8 bases at J, leaving 10 bases unmatched. This CDR3 has 16 residues.

The chain has TRBV28 and TRBJ1-1; D is perhaps TRBD1 (6 bases). The CDR3 runs 15 residues. Trimming left V 6 bases short and J 5 bases short, with 19 bases between. Germline V gene lookup returns CDR1 MDHEN and CDR2 SYDVKM. The CDR3 bases are TGTGCCAGCAGACCCTGGGGGGGCGGCGGGACTGAAGCTTTCTTT. It specifies CASRPWGGGGTEAFF. The full variable domain, rest sourced from reference TRBV28 and TRBJ1-1, is DVKVTQSSRYLVKRTGEKVFLECVQDMDHENMFWYRQDPGLGLRLIYFSYDVKMKEKGDIPEGYSVSREKKERFSLILESASTNQTSMYLCASRPWGGGGTEAFFGQGTRLTVV.

The J gene is TRBJ2-5, the V gene TRBV5-1; 8 nucleotides match TRBD1. V lost 5 bases, J lost 5 bases, and 11 bases stayed unmatched. This CDR3 contains 15 residues. CDR1 is SGHRS and CDR2 is YFSETQ in the germline V gene. The CDR3 sequence: CASSLEDREWETQYF. The CDR3 DNA follows: TGCGCCAGCAGTTTAGAGGACAGGGAGTGGGAGACCCAGTACTTC.

The V call is TRBV19, the J call TRBJ2-3, with 13 bases identical to TRBD2. CDR1 and CDR2 from the germline V gene are LNHDA and SQIVND (reference sequence). This CDR3 comprises 15 residues. J gave up 2 bases and V 7 bases, and 3 bases lay outside the gene matches. The CDR3: CASKGLAGDTDTQYF. As DNA, the CDR3 is TGTGCCAGTAAAGGACTAGCGGGAGACACAGATACGCAGTATTTT.

This rearrangement joins TRBV11-2 to TRBJ1-1; D is unresolved. The length of the CDR3 is 13 residues. The V gene lost 1 base and the J gene lost 2 bases, with 5 bases spanning the gap. From germline, CDR1 is SGHAT and CDR2 FQNNGV. This chain's CDR3 is CASSLVLNTEAFF. In DNA form, the CDR3 reads TGTGCCAGCAGCTTAGTGCTAAACACTGAAGCTTTCTTT.